This T cell receptor beta chain was sequenced during a study of Tregs in tolerant kidney transplant recipients. Mixed chimerism was transient after nonmyeloablative marrow transplants from related graft donors. Study-wide results and limits: Few patients were studied, so findings need validation in larger groups.

Method: immunoSEQ multiplex PCR; TCRdb's copy keeps in-frame clones and lacks some. The data hold 50,000 or so clones, with about nine tenths observed a single time. Turning to this clone: Its antigen is not identified.

Sequencing used CD8+ T cells from blood (PBMCs), obtained 24 months after the transplant. The receptor comes from a human patient who received a combined kidney and bone marrow transplant. Some of the T cells might come from the graft donor.

In nucleotides, the CDR3 is TGTGCCAGTAGTAATCTAGCGGAGGGCTACGAGCAGTACTTC. Protein sequence: CASSNLAEGYEQYF. The V and J genes are TRBV19 and TRBJ2-7, with TRBD2 matching 7 bases. V dropped 4 bases and J dropped 3; count of bases not matched to a gene: 6. The CDR3 runs 14 residues. Germline loops: CDR1 LNHDA, CDR2 SQIVND (reference sequence).